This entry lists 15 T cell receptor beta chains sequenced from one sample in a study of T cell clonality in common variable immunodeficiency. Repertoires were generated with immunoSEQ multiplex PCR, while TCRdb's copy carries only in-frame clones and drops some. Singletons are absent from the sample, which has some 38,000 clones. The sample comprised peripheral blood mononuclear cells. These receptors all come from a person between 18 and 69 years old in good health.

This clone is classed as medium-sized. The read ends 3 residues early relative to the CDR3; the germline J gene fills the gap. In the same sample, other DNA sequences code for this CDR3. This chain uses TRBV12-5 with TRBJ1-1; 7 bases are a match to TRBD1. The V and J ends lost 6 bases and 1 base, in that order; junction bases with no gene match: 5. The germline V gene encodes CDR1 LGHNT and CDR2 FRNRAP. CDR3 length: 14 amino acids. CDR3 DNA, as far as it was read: TGTGCTAGTGGCTTAGGGGGCGAGAACACTGAA. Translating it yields CASGLGGENTE. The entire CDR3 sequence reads CASGLGGENTEAFF.

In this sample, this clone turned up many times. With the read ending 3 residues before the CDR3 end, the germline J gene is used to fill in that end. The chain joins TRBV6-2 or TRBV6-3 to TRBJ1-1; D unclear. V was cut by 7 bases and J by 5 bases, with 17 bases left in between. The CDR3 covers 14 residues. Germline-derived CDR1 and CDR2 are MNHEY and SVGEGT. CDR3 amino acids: CASTQRPGWTEAFF. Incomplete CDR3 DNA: TGTGCCAGCACCCAGCGACCCGGCTGGACTGAA.

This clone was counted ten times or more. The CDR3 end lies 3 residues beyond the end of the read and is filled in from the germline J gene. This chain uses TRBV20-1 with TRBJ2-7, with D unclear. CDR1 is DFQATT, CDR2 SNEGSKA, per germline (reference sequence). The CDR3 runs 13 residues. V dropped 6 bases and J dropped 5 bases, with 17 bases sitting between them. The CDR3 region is CSAATGFPNEQYF. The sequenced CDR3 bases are TGCAGTGCGGCTACCGGGTTTCCGAACGAG.

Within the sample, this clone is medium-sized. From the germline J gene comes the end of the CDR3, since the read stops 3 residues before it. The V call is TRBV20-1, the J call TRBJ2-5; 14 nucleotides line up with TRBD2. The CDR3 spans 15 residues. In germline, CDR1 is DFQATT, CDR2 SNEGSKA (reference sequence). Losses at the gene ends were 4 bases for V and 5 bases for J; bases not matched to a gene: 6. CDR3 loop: CSATGTSGGGETQYF. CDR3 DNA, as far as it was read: TGCAGTGCTACCGGGACTAGCGGGGGTGGGGAGACC.

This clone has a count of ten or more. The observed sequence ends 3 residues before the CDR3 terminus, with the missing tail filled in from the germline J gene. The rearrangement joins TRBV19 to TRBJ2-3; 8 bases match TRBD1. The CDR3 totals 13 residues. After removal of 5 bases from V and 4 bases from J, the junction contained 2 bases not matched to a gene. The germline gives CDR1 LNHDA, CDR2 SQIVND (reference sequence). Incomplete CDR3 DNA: TGTGCCAGTAGTGGGACAGGCCCAGATACG. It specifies CASSGTGPDT. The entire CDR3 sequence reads CASSGTGPDTQYF.

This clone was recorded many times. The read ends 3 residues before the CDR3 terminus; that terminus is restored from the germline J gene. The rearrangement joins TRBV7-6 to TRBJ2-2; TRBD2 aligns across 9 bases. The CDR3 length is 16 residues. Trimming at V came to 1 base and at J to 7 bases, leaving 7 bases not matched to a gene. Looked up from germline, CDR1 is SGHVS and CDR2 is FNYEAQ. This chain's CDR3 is CASSLVAGAWNGELFF. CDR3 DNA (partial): TGTGCCAGCAGCTTAGTAGCGGGGGCGTGGAACGGGGAG.

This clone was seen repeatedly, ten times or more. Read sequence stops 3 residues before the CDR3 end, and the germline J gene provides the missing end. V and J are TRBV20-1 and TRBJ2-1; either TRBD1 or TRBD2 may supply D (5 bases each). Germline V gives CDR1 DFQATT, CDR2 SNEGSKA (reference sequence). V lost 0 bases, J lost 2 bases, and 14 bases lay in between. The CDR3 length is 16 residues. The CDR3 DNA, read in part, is TGCAGTGCTAGAGATCTCGAGGGGCTCGCCTACAATGAG. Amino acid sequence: CSARDLEGLAYNE. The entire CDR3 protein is CSARDLEGLAYNEQFF.

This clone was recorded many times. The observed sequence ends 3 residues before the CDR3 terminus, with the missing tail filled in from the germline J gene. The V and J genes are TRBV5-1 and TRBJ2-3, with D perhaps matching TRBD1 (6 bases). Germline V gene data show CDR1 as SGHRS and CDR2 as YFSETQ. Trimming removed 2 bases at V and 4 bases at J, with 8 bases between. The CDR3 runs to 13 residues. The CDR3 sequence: CASSFPGADTQYF. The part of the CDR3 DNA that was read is TGCGCCAGCAGCTTTCCAGGGGCAGATACG.

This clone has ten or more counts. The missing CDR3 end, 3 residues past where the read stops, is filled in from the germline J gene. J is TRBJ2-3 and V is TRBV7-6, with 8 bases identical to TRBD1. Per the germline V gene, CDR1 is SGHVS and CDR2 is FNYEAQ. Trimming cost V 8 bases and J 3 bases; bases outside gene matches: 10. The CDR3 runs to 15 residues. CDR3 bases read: TGTGCCAGCGGCAAAGCAGGGGGCTTAACAGATACG. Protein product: CASGKAGGLTDT. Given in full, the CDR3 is CASGKAGGLTDTQYF.

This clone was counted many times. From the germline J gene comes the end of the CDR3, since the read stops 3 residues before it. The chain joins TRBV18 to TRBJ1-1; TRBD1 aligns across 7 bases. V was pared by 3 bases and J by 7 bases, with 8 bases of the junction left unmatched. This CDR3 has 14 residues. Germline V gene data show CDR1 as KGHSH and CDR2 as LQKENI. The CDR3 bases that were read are TGTGCCAGCTCACCTACAGGGGAGAGGGGTGAA. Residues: CASSPTGERGE. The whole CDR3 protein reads CASSPTGERGEAFF.

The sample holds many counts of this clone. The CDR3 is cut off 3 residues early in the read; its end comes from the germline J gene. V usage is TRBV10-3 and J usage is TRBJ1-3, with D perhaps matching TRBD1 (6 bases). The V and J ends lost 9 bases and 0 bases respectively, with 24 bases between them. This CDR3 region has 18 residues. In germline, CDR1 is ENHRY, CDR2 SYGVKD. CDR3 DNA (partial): TGTGCCATTCCATTAGTTCCAGGGGCGACACTCTCTGGAAACACC. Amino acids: CAIPLVPGATLSGNT. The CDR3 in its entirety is CAIPLVPGATLSGNTIYF.

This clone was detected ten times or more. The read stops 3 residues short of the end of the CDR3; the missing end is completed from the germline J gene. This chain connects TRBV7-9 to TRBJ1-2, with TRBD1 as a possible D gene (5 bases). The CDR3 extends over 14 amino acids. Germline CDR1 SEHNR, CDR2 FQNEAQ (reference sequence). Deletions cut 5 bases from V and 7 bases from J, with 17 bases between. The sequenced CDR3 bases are TGTGCCAGCAGCCGCCCCAACGGGGGTTCTGGC. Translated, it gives CASSRPNGGSG. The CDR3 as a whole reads CASSRPNGGSGYTF.

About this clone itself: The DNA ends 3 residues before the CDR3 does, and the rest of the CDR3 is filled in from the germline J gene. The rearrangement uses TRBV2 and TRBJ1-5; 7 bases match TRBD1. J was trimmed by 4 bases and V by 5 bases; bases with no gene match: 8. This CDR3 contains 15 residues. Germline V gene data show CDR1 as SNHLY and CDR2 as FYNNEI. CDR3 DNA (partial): TGTGCCAGCAGTAATATGGGACAGATTAATCAGCCC. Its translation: CASSNMGQINQP. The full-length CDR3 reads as CASSNMGQINQPQHF.

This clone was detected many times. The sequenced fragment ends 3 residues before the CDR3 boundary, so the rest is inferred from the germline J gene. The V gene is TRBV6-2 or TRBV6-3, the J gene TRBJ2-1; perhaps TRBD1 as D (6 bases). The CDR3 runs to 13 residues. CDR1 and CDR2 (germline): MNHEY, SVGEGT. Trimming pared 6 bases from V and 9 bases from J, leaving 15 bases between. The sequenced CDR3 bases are TGTGCCAGCAGAGGGCAGGGGCGAGGTGAG. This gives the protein CASRGQGRGE. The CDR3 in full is CASRGQGRGEQFF.

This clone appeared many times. The DNA read from the CDR3 is TGTGCCAGCTCACCTCAGGGTTCACACACGACTGAA. This gives the protein CASSPQGSHTTE. The whole CDR3 reads CASSPQGSHTTEAFF. The genes are TRBV18 and TRBJ1-1; D is perhaps TRBD1 (5 bases). The read falls 3 residues short of the CDR3 end, and the missing part is taken from the germline J gene. The CDR3 consists of 15 residues. Trimming stripped 3 bases from V and 5 bases from J, with 16 bases between. The germline V gene has CDR1 KGHSH and CDR2 LQKENI.